This T cell receptor beta chain was sequenced in a study of blood T cell repertoires in COVID-19. For the study at large: Sites across the United States, Italy and Spain contributed samples from acute and convalescent COVID-19. T cells, B-cell-depleted T cells, or PBMCs supplied cDNA or gDNA.

As processed by the authors: Nucleated cell number was recorded as an estimate derived from reference gene primer amplification. The protocol was immunoSEQ multiplex PCR, while the TCRdb copy is restricted to in-frame clones and leaves out a portion. V, J and clone size reflect that table, while D and trimming were determined from the DNA. The table includes fewer than 400,000 clones, roughly 89% detected once. Per germline, CDR1 MNHEY and CDR2 SVGAGI. Trimming removed 2 bases from V and 0 bases from J, with 10 bases in between. CDR3 length: 15 residues. This chain uses TRBV6-5 with TRBJ1-1, with D possibly being TRBD1 (5 bases). Sequenced input: peripheral blood. This sequence originates from a woman in her 30s with COVID-19, enrolled during active disease. In DNA form, the CDR3 reads TGTGCCAGCAGTTACGGGGGAGGGATGAACACTGAAGCTTTCTTT. It specifies CASSYGGGMNTEAFF.